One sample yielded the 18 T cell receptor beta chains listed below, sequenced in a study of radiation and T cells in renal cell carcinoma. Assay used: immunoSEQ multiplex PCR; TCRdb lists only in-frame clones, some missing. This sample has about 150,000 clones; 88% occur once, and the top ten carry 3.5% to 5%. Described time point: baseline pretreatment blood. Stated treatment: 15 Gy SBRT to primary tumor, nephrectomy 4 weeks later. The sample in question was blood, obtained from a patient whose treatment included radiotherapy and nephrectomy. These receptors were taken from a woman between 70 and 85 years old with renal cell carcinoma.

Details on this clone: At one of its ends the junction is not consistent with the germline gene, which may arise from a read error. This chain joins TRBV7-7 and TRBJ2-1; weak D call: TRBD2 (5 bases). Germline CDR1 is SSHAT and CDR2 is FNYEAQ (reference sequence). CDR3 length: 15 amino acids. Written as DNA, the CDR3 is TGTGCTAGCAGCTTTCGTCCCGAGACCGGGGAAGAGCAGTTCTTC. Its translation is CASSFRPETGEEQFF.

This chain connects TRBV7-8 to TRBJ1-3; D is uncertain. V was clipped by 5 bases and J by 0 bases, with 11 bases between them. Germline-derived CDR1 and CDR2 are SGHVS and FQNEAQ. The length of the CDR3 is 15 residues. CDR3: CASSLLFVSGNTIYF. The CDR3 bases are TGTGCCAGCAGCCTTCTTTTTGTCTCTGGAAACACCATATATTTT. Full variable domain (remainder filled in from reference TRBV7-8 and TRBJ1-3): GAGVSQSPRYKVAKRGQDVALRCDPISGHVSLFWYQQALGQGPEFLTYFQNEAQLDKSGLPSDRFFAERPEGSVSTLKIQRTQQEDSAVYLCASSLLFVSGNTIYFGEGSWLTVV.

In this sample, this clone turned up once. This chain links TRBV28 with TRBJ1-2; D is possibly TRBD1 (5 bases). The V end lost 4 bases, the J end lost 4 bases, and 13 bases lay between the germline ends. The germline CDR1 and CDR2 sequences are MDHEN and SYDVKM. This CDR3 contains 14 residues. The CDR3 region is CASSSSGRFYGYTF. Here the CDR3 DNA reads TGTGCCAGCAGTTCCTCAGGGCGGTTCTATGGCTACACCTTC.

The CDR3 DNA follows: TGTGCCAGTAGTATTGACTTGTCTGAGGGGGGGATTTCCACTGAAGCTTTCTTT. Translating it yields CASSIDLSEGGISTEAFF. This chain connects TRBV19 to TRBJ1-1, with TRBD1 as a possible D gene (6 bases). The germline V gene encodes CDR1 LNHDA and CDR2 SQIVND (reference sequence). The CDR3 is made up of 18 amino acids. Trimming shortened V by 3 bases and J by 4 bases, and 24 bases separated the two germline ends.

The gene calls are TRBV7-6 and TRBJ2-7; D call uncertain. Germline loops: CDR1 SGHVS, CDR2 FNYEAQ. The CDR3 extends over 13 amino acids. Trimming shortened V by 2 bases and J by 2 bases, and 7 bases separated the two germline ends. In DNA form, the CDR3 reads TGTGCCAGCAGCTTATCCCAGACCTACGAGCAGTACTTC. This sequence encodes CASSLSQTYEQYF.

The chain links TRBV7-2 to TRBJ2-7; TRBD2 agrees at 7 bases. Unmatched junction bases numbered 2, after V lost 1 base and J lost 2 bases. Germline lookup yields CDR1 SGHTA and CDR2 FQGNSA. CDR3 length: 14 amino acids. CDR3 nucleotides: TGTGCCAGCAGCTTAGGAGCGGGGCCCTACGAGCAGTACTTC. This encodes CASSLGAGPYEQYF.

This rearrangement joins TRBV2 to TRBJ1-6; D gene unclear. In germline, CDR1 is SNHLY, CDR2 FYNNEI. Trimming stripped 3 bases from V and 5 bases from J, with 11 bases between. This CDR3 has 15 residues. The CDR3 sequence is CASSDAGLDNSPLHF. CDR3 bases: TGTGCCAGCAGTGATGCAGGTCTCGATAATTCACCCCTCCACTTT.

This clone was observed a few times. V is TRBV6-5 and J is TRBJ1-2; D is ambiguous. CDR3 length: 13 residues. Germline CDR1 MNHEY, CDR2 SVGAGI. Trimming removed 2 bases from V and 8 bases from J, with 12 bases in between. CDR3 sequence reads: CASSYRQAGGYTF. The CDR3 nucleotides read TGTGCCAGCAGTTACCGTCAGGCCGGAGGCTACACCTTC.

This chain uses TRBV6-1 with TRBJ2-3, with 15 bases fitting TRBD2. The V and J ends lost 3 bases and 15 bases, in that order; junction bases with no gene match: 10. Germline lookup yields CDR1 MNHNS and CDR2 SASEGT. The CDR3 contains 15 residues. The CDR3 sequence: CASSEGLAGGLRFYF. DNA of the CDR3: TGTGCCAGCAGTGAGGGACTAGCGGGGGGTCTTCGGTTCTATTTT.

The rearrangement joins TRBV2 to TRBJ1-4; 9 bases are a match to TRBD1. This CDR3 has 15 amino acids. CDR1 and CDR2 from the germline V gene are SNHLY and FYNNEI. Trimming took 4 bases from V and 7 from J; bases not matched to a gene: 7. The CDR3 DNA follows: TGTGCCAGCAGTGCCGACAGGGGGAAAAGTGAAAAACTGTTTTTT. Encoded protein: CASSADRGKSEKLFF.

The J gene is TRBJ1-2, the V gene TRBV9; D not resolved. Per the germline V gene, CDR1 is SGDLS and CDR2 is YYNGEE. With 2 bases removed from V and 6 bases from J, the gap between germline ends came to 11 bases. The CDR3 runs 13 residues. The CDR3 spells CASSVRGAHGYTF. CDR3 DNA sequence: TGTGCCAGCAGCGTGCGAGGCGCCCATGGCTACACCTTC.

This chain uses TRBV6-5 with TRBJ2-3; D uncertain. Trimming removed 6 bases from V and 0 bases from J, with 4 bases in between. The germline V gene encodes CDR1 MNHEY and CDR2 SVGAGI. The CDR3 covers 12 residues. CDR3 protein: CASRDSTDTQYF. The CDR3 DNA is TGTGCCAGCAGGGATAGCACAGATACGCAGTATTTT.

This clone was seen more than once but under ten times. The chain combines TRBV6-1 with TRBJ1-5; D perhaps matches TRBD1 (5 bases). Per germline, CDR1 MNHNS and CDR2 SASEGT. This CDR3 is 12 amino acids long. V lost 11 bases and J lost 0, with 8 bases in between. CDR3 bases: TGTGCCTGCCAGGGTAGCAATCAGCCCCAGCATTTT. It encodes CACQGSNQPQHF.

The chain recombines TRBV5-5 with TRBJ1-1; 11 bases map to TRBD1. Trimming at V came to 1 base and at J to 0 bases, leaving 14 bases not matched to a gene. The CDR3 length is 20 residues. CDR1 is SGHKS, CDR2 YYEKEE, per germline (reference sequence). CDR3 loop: CASSLIGTGGRDRMNTEAFF. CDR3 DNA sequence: TGTGCCAGCAGCTTGATCGGGACAGGGGGGCGGGATCGAATGAACACTGAAGCTTTCTTT.

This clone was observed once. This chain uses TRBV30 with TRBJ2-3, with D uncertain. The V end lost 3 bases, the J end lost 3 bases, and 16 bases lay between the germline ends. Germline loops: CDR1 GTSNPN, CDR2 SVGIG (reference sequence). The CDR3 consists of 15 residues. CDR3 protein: CAWRFRAVGTDTQYF. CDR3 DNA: TGTGCCTGGAGGTTTCGGGCGGTAGGGACAGATACGCAGTATTTT.

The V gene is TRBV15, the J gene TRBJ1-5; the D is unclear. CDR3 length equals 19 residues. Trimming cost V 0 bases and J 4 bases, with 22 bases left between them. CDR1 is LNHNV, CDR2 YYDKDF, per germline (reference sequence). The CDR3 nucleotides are TGTGCCACCAGCAGAGACTACCCCCTGGACGGAATTTTTAATCAGCCCCAGCATTTT. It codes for CATSRDYPLDGIFNQPQHF.

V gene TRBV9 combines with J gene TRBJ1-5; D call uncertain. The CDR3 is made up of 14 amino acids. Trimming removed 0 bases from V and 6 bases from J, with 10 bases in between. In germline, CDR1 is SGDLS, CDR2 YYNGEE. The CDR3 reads CASSVGGMGQPQHF. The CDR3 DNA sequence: TGTGCCAGCAGCGTAGGAGGGATGGGTCAGCCCCAGCATTTT.

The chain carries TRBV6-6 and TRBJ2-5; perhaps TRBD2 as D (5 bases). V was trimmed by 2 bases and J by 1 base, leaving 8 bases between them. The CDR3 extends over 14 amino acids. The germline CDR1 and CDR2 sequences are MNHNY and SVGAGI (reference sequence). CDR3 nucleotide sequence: TGTGCCAGCAGTTACCGCACTAGCCAAGAGACCCAGTACTTC. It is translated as CASSYRTSQETQYF.